This T cell receptor beta chain was found in a study of response to subunit inactivated influenza vaccine. Findings of the study overall: Authors suggested each seasonal influenza vaccination recruits few new T cells.

Germline lookup yields CDR1 SGHNT and CDR2 YENEEA. This CDR3 is 15 amino acids long. The junction had 5 bases not matched to a gene; V was cut back by 3 bases and J by 3 bases. Turning to this clonotype: Antigen unknown.

TCRdb reprocessed the RT-PCR reads with MiXCR, giving one entry per CDR3 protein. The table records about 540,000 distinct CDR3 sequences, around 13% of them present only once. The sequence was collected from a man aged 50 or older who received an inactivated influenza vaccine. The V and J genes are TRBV11-3 and TRBJ2-3; TRBD2 aligns across 8 bases. Here the sequenced sample was PBMCs from blood, taken about 12 days after vaccination. CDR3 amino acids: CASSLRSGRTDTQYF. CDR3 coding DNA: TGTGCCAGCAGCTTGAGGAGCGGGAGAACAGATACGCAGTATTTT. Full variable domain (outside the CDR3, taken from reference TRBV11-3 and TRBJ2-3): EAGVVQSPRYKIIEKKQPVAFWCNPISGHNTLYWYLQNLGQGPELLIRYENEEAVDDSQLPKDRFSAERLKGVDSTLKIQPAELGDSAVYLCASSLRSGRTDTQYFGPGTRLTVL.